These 12 T cell receptor beta chains came from one sample sequenced in a study of shared T cell receptors in the human thymus. Some clones are missing from TCRdb's copy, which holds only in-frame ones; the method was immunoSEQ multiplex PCR. Here the sample spans 600,000 or so clones, about 90% being singletons. These data were likewise used in another study, on human thymus T cells.

The sample consisted of thymocytes. The receptors here all came from a boy less than two years old with a congenital heart defect.

The chain recombines TRBV25-1 with TRBJ2-7, with a possible D match to TRBD1 (5 bases). The V gene lost 2 bases and the J gene lost 3 bases, with 14 bases spanning the gap. This CDR3 contains 15 residues. The V gene's germline CDR1 is MGHDK and CDR2 SYGVNS. The CDR3: CASSERQGNYYEQYF. In DNA form, the CDR3 reads TGTGCCAGCAGTGAAAGGCAGGGCAATTACTACGAGCAGTACTTC.

The V and J genes are TRBV28 and TRBJ2-3; D possibly corresponds to TRBD1 (5 bases). The CDR3 contains 16 residues. The germline V gene has CDR1 MDHEN and CDR2 SYDVKM. Between the trimmed V and J ends, which lost 4 bases and 2 bases, there was a span of 16 bases. CDR3 bases: TGTGCCAGCAGTTCCTTCGACAGTCCCTACACAGATACGCAGTATTTT. This codes for CASSSFDSPYTDTQYF.

The chain has TRBV5-8 and TRBJ2-1; TRBD1 aligns across 9 bases. The CDR3 length is 14 residues. The junction had 4 bases not matched to a gene; V was cut back by 0 bases and J by 9 bases. Looked up from germline, CDR1 is SGHTS and CDR2 is YDEGEE. The DNA of the CDR3 is TGTGCCAGCAGCTTGGAACAGGGGGCTTGTGAGCAGTTCTTC. Translation gives CASSLEQGACEQFF.

This chain uses TRBV4-3 with TRBJ2-7, with 15 bases aligning to TRBD2. This CDR3 region has 20 residues. V lost 0 bases, J lost 0 bases, and 9 bases stayed unmatched. Germline V CDR1 and CDR2: LGHNA, YSLEER. In DNA form, the CDR3 reads TGCGCCAGCAGCCAAGAAGTTAGGACTAGCGGGAGGGTAGGCTCCTACGAGCAGTACTTC. Translation gives CASSQEVRTSGRVGSYEQYF.

The chain is built from TRBV10-3 and TRBJ2-7, with D possibly being TRBD1 (6 bases). The CDR3 has 19 residues. Between the trimmed V and J ends, which lost 6 bases and 3 bases, there was a span of 30 bases. Germline CDR1 is ENHRY and CDR2 is SYGVKD. CDR3 sequence reads: CAISEIAPETGPIFYEQYF. DNA of the CDR3: TGTGCCATCAGCGAGATCGCCCCTGAGACAGGCCCAATATTCTACGAGCAGTACTTC.

The rearrangement joins TRBV5-5 to TRBJ1-2; D gene unclear. The CDR3 length is 15 residues. Germline V gene lookup returns CDR1 SGHKS and CDR2 YYEKEE (reference sequence). V shed 5 bases and J shed 0 bases, with 14 bases lying between them. The CDR3 region is CASRVRAEANYGYTF. The CDR3 bases are TGTGCCAGCAGAGTGAGGGCAGAAGCTAACTATGGCTACACCTTC.

This clone appeared a single time. The chain links TRBV6-1 to TRBJ2-7; 10 nucleotides agree with TRBD1. Germline trimming cut 8 bases from V and 5 bases from J; bases unmatched to any gene: 9. The germline V gene encodes CDR1 MNHNS and CDR2 SASEGT. The CDR3 extends over 14 amino acids. Here the CDR3 reads CASDWGTGVHEQYF. The CDR3 coding sequence is TGTGCCAGCGATTGGGGGACAGGGGTCCACGAGCAGTACTTC.

This clone is a singleton in its sample. This chain joins TRBV6-5 and TRBJ1-6; perhaps TRBD1 as D (5 bases). The V and J ends lost 3 bases and 6 bases respectively, with 12 bases between them. Germline CDR1 reads MNHEY; CDR2 reads SVGAGI. The CDR3 totals 15 residues. The CDR3 coding sequence is TGTGCCAGCAGTTATATGCAGGGTCGTAATTCACCCCTCCACTTT. Encoded protein: CASSYMQGRNSPLHF.

The sample holds a few counts of this clone. V usage is TRBV18 and J usage is TRBJ2-1; D remains ambiguous. CDR3 length: 13 amino acids. CDR1 is KGHSH, CDR2 LQKENI, per germline. V lost 5 bases and J lost 7, with 12 bases in between. CDR3 DNA: TGTGCCAGCTCATATGCGGTTGGGAATGAGCAGTTCTTC. Protein: CASSYAVGNEQFF.

CDR3 region: CASSSIGQSSYEQYF. CDR3 DNA: TGTGCCAGCAGTTCCATTGGACAGAGCTCCTACGAGCAGTACTTC. V is TRBV7-2 and J is TRBJ2-7, with TRBD1 as a possible D gene (6 bases). The CDR3 contains 15 residues. Germline CDR1 reads SGHTA; CDR2 reads FQGNSA. Trimming cost V 6 bases and J 0 bases, with 15 bases left between them.

In its sample, this clone was seen a few times. The chain joins TRBV4-3 to TRBJ2-4, with 8 positions matching TRBD1. With 0 bases clipped from V and 7 bases from J, the junction kept 11 bases outside the gene matches. The CDR3 spans 17 residues. Germline CDR1 LGHNA, CDR2 YSLEER. The CDR3 loop reads CASSQDDRGSSRNIQYF. CDR3 nucleotides: TGCGCCAGCAGCCAAGACGACAGGGGATCGTCTCGGAACATTCAGTACTTC.

V is TRBV5-1 and J is TRBJ2-5, with 9 bases identical to TRBD2. The CDR3 sequence is 15 residues long. Germline V gene sequence: CDR1 SGHRS, CDR2 YFSETQ. V lost 2 bases to trimming and J lost 5 bases; unmatched junction nucleotides: 7. The CDR3: CASSLIAGAGETQYF. In DNA form, the CDR3 reads TGCGCCAGCAGCTTAATAGCGGGGGCCGGGGAGACCCAGTACTTC.